The T cell receptor (beta chain) described here comes from a study of CXCR3-negative and CXCR3-positive naive CD8 T cells. Study results and limitations: More hydrophobic TRB CDR3s were found in CXCR3-positive naive cells than in CXCR3-negative naive cells. Naive cells that were CXCR3-negative or CXCR3-positive used TRBV-TRBJ genes alike, while memory cells diverged. Because surface CD5 did not distinguish the naive subsets, TCR strength was inferred from TRB CDR3 properties. Both of the naive subsets showed about the same high diversity, but memory CD8+ cells had much less.

UMI-tagged TRB cDNA libraries were built via 5' RACE. From its re-call of the 5' RACE reads, TCRdb lists each CDR3 protein once, without DNA. This repertoire includes more than 65,000 distinct CDR3 sequences. The germline gives CDR1 SGHKS, CDR2 YYEKEE (reference sequence). This CDR3 region has 14 residues. A word on this clonotype: Its antigen is currently unknown.

This TCR came from a human donor in good health. Some clones in this sample may be carry-over from other donors' samples. Source material: naive CXCR3- CD8+ T cells from blood. Stated subset: CD45RO-CCR7+CD27+CD95- naive CD8+ T cells lacking CXCR3 (TNR3-). The chain employs TRBV5-5 and TRBJ1-6; the TCRdb D gene call, TRBD1, has no DNA to confirm it. This CDR3 is CASSLLGQVTPLHF. Drawing the rest from reference TRBV5-5 and TRBJ1-6, the complete variable domain is DAGVTQSPTHLIKTRGQQVTLRCSPISGHKSVSWYQQVLGQGPQFIFQYYEKEERGRGNFPDRFSARQFPNYSSELNVNALLLGDSALYLCASSLLGQVTPLHFGNGTRLTVT.